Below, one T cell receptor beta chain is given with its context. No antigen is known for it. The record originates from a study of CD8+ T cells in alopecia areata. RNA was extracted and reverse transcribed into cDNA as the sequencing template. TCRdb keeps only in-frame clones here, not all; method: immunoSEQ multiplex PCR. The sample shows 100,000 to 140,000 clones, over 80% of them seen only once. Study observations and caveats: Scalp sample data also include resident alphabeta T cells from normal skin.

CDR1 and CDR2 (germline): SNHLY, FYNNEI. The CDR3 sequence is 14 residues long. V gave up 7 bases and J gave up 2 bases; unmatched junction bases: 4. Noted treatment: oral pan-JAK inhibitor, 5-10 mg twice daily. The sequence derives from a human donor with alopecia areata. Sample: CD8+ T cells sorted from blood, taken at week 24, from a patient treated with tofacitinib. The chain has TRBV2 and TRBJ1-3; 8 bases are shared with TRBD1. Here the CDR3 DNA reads TGTGCCAGCACCGACAGGGGTACTGGAAACACCATATATTTT. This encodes CASTDRGTGNTIYF.